This T cell receptor (beta chain) was sequenced during a study of blood T cell repertoires in COVID-19. Whole-study context: Material from acute and convalescent COVID-19 was sourced from the United States, Italy and Spain. T cells, B-cell-depleted T cells, or PBMCs supplied cDNA or gDNA.

Deletions cut 2 bases from V and 4 bases from J, with 6 bases between. Per germline, CDR1 MNHEY and CDR2 SVGAGI. The CDR3 totals 13 residues. This clone was counted once. Authors' data handling: How many nucleated cells were present was estimated from reference gene primer amplification. Assay: immunoSEQ multiplex PCR; the TCRdb copy retains only in-frame clones and omits some. Clone size and V and J calls were adopted from that table, with D and trimming inferred from the DNA. Of around 42,000 clones listed, roughly 86% were seen once; the top ten hold around 60%. The clonotype was recovered from a man aged 65 to 85 with acute or convalescent COVID-19. Sequenced: peripheral blood. The chain is built from TRBV6-5 and TRBJ1-5; D remains ambiguous. CDR3 protein: CASSYEANQPQHF. In DNA, the CDR3 is TGTGCCAGCAGTTACGAGGCAAATCAGCCCCAGCATTTT.